This TCR beta chain stems from a study of CD8+CD57+ T cells in acquired aplastic anemia. About the study: The study obtained an average of about 3.1 ug of DNA from sorted CD4+ and CD8+ cells.

The study profiled TCR beta VDJ and CDR3 using genomic DNA as template. Each CDR3 protein is one row after TCRdb ran MiXCR on the reads. The sample yields approximately 180,000 distinct CDR3 sequences, nearly 65% seen once. An expansion of CD8+CD57+ cells by flow cytometry had been shown in patients chosen for sequencing. This clonotype was observed at least ten times. CDR3 length: 16 amino acids. With 6 bases clipped from V and 5 bases from J, the junction kept 8 bases outside the gene matches. Germline V gives CDR1 MNHEY, CDR2 SMNVEV (reference sequence). The chain employs TRBV27 and TRBJ1-6, with 9 nucleotides matching TRBD1. This TCR derives from a human donor with aplastic anemia. Specimen: sorted CD4+, CD8+, or CD8+CD57+ T cells (not recorded which) from PBMCs. CDR3 nucleotides: TGTGCCAGCAGCTTAACACAGGGGGCGCATAATTCACCCCTCCACTTT. Residues: CASSLTQGAHNSPLHF.